These 5 T cell receptor beta chains came from one sample sequenced in a study of CD8 T cells in ankylosing spondylitis. TCRdb re-called the 5' RACE reads with MiXCR, one entry per CDR3 protein. The sample has about 160,000 distinct CDR3 sequences, 40% to 50% seen once. Sequencing used synovial fluid, either unsorted or a sorted T cell fraction (not recorded which). These receptors came from a male donor with ankylosing spondylitis.

This chain joins TRBV27 and TRBJ1-1; 7 bases match TRBD1. The CDR3 consists of 14 residues. V gave up 1 base and J gave up 7 bases; unmatched junction bases: 6. Germline CDR1 MNHEY, CDR2 SMNVEV (reference sequence). The CDR3 sequence: CASSLYITGDEAFF. DNA for the CDR3: TGTGCCAGCAGTTTATACATAACAGGGGATGAAGCTTTCTTT.

This chain joins TRBV12-3 or TRBV12-4 and TRBJ2-2; D perhaps matches TRBD1 (5 bases). The CDR3 is 13 amino acids. Trimming took off 6 bases at V and 5 bases at J, with 10 bases between the two ends. CDR3 sequence reads: CASSYDRTGELFF. Written as DNA, the CDR3 is TGTGCCAGCAGCTACGACAGAACCGGGGAGCTGTTTTTT.

J is TRBJ2-7 and V is TRBV29-1; D possibly corresponds to TRBD1 (6 bases). Germline V gives CDR1 SQVTM, CDR2 ANQGSEA. The CDR3 runs to 14 residues. The V gene lost 0 bases and the J gene lost 2 bases, with 11 bases spanning the gap. CDR3 nucleotides: TGCAGCGTTGAAGAGGCAGGGGCGCCCTACGAGCAGTACTTC. It encodes CSVEEAGAPYEQYF.

This clonotype was seen more than once but under ten times. The J gene is TRBJ2-1, the V gene TRBV4-2; the match to TRBD2 covers 12 bases. V shed 5 bases and J 5 bases; nucleotides not matched to a gene: 7. This CDR3 spans 16 amino acids. Per the germline V gene, CDR1 is LGHNA and CDR2 is YNFKEQ. The CDR3 region has the DNA TGTGCCAGCAGCTTACGACTAGCGGGAGATCACAATGAGCAGTTCTTC. This encodes CASSLRLAGDHNEQFF.

The V call is TRBV5-1, the J call TRBJ2-7, with 7 bases identical to TRBD1. Germline lookup yields CDR1 SGHRS and CDR2 YFSETQ. The CDR3 is 15 residues long. Unmatched junction bases numbered 9, after V lost 2 bases and J lost 4 bases. In DNA form, the CDR3 reads TGCGCCAGCAGCTTAAGGGACAGCTTAGGGTACGAGCAGTACTTC. Protein product: CASSLRDSLGYEQYF. Full variable domain (remainder filled in from reference TRBV5-1 and TRBJ2-7): KAGVTQTPRYLIKTRGQQVTLSCSPISGHRSVSWYQQTPGQGLQFLFEYFSETQRNKGNFPGRFSGRQFSNSRSEMNVSTLELGDSALYLCASSLRDSLGYEQYFGPGTRLTVT.